Below are 20 T cell receptor beta chains sequenced from a single sample in a study of regulatory T cells in long-lasting Graves disease. The time point denotes: persistent/refractory GD, antithyroid drugs over 5 years with positive TRAb. Following extraction of RNA from PBMCs, that RNA was used to make the TCR library. Assembly of TCR beta libraries relied on iRepertoire HTBI primers together with Arm-PCR of CDR3 regions. In TCRdb, the multiplex PCR reads were re-called with MiXCR into one record per CDR3 protein. The data hold a few hundred thousand distinct CDR3 sequences, with 21% observed a single time. The material sequenced was peripheral blood mononuclear cells (PBMCs), taken when the disease was refractory, from a patient treated with antithyroid drugs. Receptor source: a female donor with Graves disease.

This clonotype has only a few counts. The gene calls are TRBV6-6 and TRBJ2-2; D might be TRBD1 (6 bases). The CDR3 has 14 amino acids. V was pared by 0 bases and J by 7 bases, with 9 bases between. Looked up from germline, CDR1 is MNHNY and CDR2 is SVGAGI (reference sequence). CDR3 region: CASSYSVTGGELFF. The CDR3 bases are TGTGCCAGCAGTTACTCTGTGACAGGCGGGGAGCTGTTTTTT.

This clonotype was seen only a few times. The V call is TRBV19, the J call TRBJ2-7; D gene unclear. V lost 7 bases, J lost 11 bases, and 9 bases lay in between. The CDR3 is 9 residues long. CDR1 and CDR2 from the germline V gene are LNHDA and SQIVND (reference sequence). CDR3 sequence: CASKRIEYF. The DNA of the CDR3 is TGTGCCAGTAAGAGGATAGAGTACTTC.

This clonotype was recorded at least ten times. The junction does not match germline at one end; this may be a read error. V usage is TRBV7-2 and J usage is TRBJ2-1; D unclear. Germline V gene sequence: CDR1 SGHTA, CDR2 FQGNSA. The CDR3 has 15 residues. The CDR3 sequence is CASSLAVLSYSEQFF. CDR3 sequence (DNA): TGTGCCAGCAGCTTAGCGGTACTCTCTTACAGTGAGCAGTTCTTC.

This clonotype was picked up many times. The rearrangement links TRBV28 to TRBJ2-7; no firm D call. CDR1 is MDHEN, CDR2 SYDVKM, per germline. With 8 bases removed from V and 0 bases from J, the gap between germline ends came to 14 bases. This CDR3 region has 14 residues. CDR3 nucleotides: TGTGCCAGCCGCACCTCGGGTTCCTCCTACGAGCAGTACTTC. Its translation: CASRTSGSSYEQYF.

The sample holds many counts of this clonotype. The V and J genes are TRBV6-5 and TRBJ1-1; D is perhaps TRBD1 (5 bases). The CDR3 is 15 amino acids. Germline-derived CDR1 and CDR2 are MNHEY and SVGAGI. V lost 5 bases to trimming and J lost 0 bases, with 13 bases between them. CDR3 sequence (DNA): TGTGCCAGCAGTCCCTCGACAGTTCTGAACACTGAAGCTTTCTTT. This encodes CASSPSTVLNTEAFF.

This clonotype has at least ten counts. The chain combines TRBV27 with TRBJ1-2; D unresolved. CDR1 MNHEY and CDR2 SMNVEV come from the germline V gene (reference sequence). The CDR3 has 13 residues. V lost 2 bases, J lost 7 bases, and 11 bases lay in between. The CDR3 DNA sequence: TGTGCCAGCAGTTTAACTGGGTTGGGTGGCTACACCTTC. Its protein product is CASSLTGLGGYTF.

A remark on this clonotype: One junction end does not reproduce the germline sequence, and a read error may be involved. The genes are TRBV3-1 and TRBJ2-2, with 11 positions matching TRBD1. The CDR3 contains 17 residues. The V gene's germline CDR1 is LGHDT and CDR2 YNNKEL (reference sequence). In nucleotides, the CDR3 is TGTGCCAGCAGGCACACTGGACAGGGGGCTGGCACCGAGGAGCTGTTTTTT. This codes for CASRHTGQGAGTEELFF.

Only a few counts were recorded for this clonotype. The V and J genes are TRBV6-2 or TRBV6-3 and TRBJ2-1; tentatively, D is TRBD2 (5 bases). Germline V gene data show CDR1 as MNHEY and CDR2 as SVGEGT. This CDR3 region has 18 residues. V was clipped by 0 bases and J by 0 bases, with 15 bases between them. The CDR3 DNA reads TGTGCCAGCAGTTACTCGAATCTGATGGGGAGCTCCTACAATGAGCAGTTCTTC. This codes for CASSYSNLMGSSYNEQFF.

This clonotype has ten or more counts. The chain is built from TRBV12-3 or TRBV12-4 and TRBJ2-2, with a weak D call TRBD1 (6 bases). The CDR3 totals 14 residues. Trimming left V 8 bases short and J 0 bases short, with 10 bases between. This chain's CDR3 is CASSGQSNTGELFF. The CDR3 region has the DNA TGTGCCAGCTCCGGACAGTCGAACACCGGGGAGCTGTTTTTT.

This clonotype was recorded many times. The V call is TRBV11-2, the J call TRBJ2-7; perhaps D is TRBD1 or TRBD2 (5 bases each). Germline V gene lookup returns CDR1 SGHAT and CDR2 FQNNGV. The V gene lost 6 bases and the J gene lost 3 bases, with 15 bases spanning the gap. There are 14 residues in the CDR3. This CDR3 is CASSYYGADYEQYF. CDR3 coding DNA: TGTGCCAGCAGTTACTACGGGGCTGACTACGAGCAGTACTTC.

This clonotype was counted a few times. J is TRBJ1-4 and V is TRBV20-1; the D is unclear. Germline loops: CDR1 DFQATT, CDR2 SNEGSKA (reference sequence). The CDR3 consists of 13 residues. The chain's CDR3 is CSFRTATNEKLFF. CDR3 sequence (DNA): TGCAGCTTCAGGACCGCAACTAATGAAAAACTGTTTTTT.

This clonotype was seen repeatedly, ten times or more. The genes are TRBV27 and TRBJ1-2, with TRBD1 as a possible D gene (6 bases). Germline CDR1 MNHEY, CDR2 SMNVEV (reference sequence). The CDR3 length is 13 residues. V lost 7 bases and J lost 2, with 11 bases in between. CDR3 nucleotide sequence: TGTGCCAGCAACGGGGGGCACAACTATGGCTACACCTTC. This gives the protein CASNGGHNYGYTF.

At least ten counts were recorded for this clonotype. The chain recombines TRBV15 with TRBJ2-5; TRBD2 aligns across 11 bases. The CDR3 runs to 15 residues. Germline-derived CDR1 and CDR2 are LNHNV and YYDKDF (reference sequence). The ends lost 5 bases at V and 5 bases at J; junction bases unmatched: 7. The chain's CDR3 is CATSQTSGSFETQYF. The CDR3 DNA follows: TGTGCCACCAGCCAAACTAGCGGGAGTTTTGAGACCCAGTACTTC.

In its sample, this clonotype was seen many times. The genes are TRBV10-3 and TRBJ1-2; D gene unclear. Looked up from germline, CDR1 is ENHRY and CDR2 is SYGVKD. The CDR3 loop spans 13 amino acids. V lost 3 bases and J lost 2, with 7 bases in between. The CDR3 region has the DNA TGTGCCATCAGTGACGGTCAAAACTATGGCTACACCTTC. It yields the protein CAISDGQNYGYTF.

This clonotype was seen a handful of times. The chain joins TRBV4-1 to TRBJ2-7; D unresolved. Germline values: CDR1 MGHRA, CDR2 YSYEKL. V was clipped by 0 bases and J by 2 bases, with 8 bases between them. The CDR3 is made up of 14 amino acids. The CDR3 region has the DNA TGCGCCAGCAGCCAAGAACCCACGACCTACGAGCAGTACTTC. Protein sequence: CASSQEPTTYEQYF.

As for this clonotype: A much larger clone is a single base away; this may be a read error. The conserved phenylalanine or tryptophan is not found at the CDR3 terminus, so this likely reflects a read error. This chain uses TRBV12-3 or TRBV12-4 with TRBJ1-2, with no clear D. The CDR3 is made up of 13 amino acids. Trimming stripped 1 base from V and 0 bases from J, with 3 bases between. CDR3 protein: CASSLGTNYGYTI. CDR3 coding DNA: TGTGCCAGCAGTTTAGGGACTAACTATGGCTACACCATC.

This chain links TRBV27 with TRBJ2-2; TRBD2 might be the D (7 bases). Germline CDR1 is MNHEY and CDR2 is SMNVEV (reference sequence). V was trimmed by 4 bases and J by 7 bases, leaving 13 bases between them. The CDR3 runs 14 residues. The DNA for the CDR3 is TGTGCCAGCAGTTCCCGAGGGGGGGTCGGGGAGCTGTTTTTT. Translated, it gives CASSSRGGVGELFF.

This clonotype occurred many times. V is TRBV27 and J is TRBJ1-5, with a possible D match to TRBD1 (6 bases). The germline V and J ends were trimmed by 2 bases and 7 bases, with 12 bases remaining between them. The CDR3 length is 14 residues. The germline CDR1 and CDR2 sequences are MNHEY and SMNVEV (reference sequence). The CDR3 nucleotides are TGTGCCAGCAGTTTAAATCCCCAGGGGCAGCCCCAGCATTTT. This encodes CASSLNPQGQPQHF.

This clonotype showed up many times. The genes are TRBV2 and TRBJ2-5; D gene unclear. CDR1 is SNHLY and CDR2 is FYNNEI in the germline V gene. This CDR3 is 11 amino acids long. V was shortened by 7 bases and J by 5 bases, with 8 bases between the two germline ends. CDR3 amino acids: CASTEWETQYF. CDR3 in DNA: TGTGCCAGCACCGAGTGGGAGACCCAGTACTTC.

This clonotype was observed a single time. A much larger clone is a single base away; this may be a read error. The chain uses TRBV12-3 or TRBV12-4 and TRBJ2-5; tentative D call: TRBD2 (5 bases). The CDR3 consists of 14 residues. Trimming removed 2 bases at V and 4 bases at J, with 11 bases between. CDR3 sequence: CASSLRLSRETQYF. The CDR3 region has the DNA TGTGCCAGCAGTTTAAGACTATCACGAGAGACCCAGTACTTC.